Listed below are T cell receptor beta chains from one sample, sequenced in a study of regulatory T cells in long-lasting Graves disease. TCRdb recomputed calls from the multiplex PCR reads with MiXCR, one row per CDR3 protein. The sample consists of hundreds of thousands of distinct CDR3 sequences, 15% to 20% of them appearing once. This sample was also put to use in a study of T cells in Graves' hyperthyroidism and ophthalmopathy.

This material consisted of peripheral blood mononuclear cells (PBMCs), taken at new diagnosis, from a patient treated with antithyroid drugs. The receptors come from a man aged 35-49 years with Graves disease. The CDR3 runs from the conserved cysteine through the conserved F or W. D genes are given only for firm matches. Clone size is shown for a subset of rows, as once, few, many or a class of expanded clone.

j_call d_call v_call clone_size cdr3_nt cdr3_aa
TRBJ1-1 TRBD1 TRBV18 - TGTGCCGGCTTACCACGGGAGACAGGGGTGAACACTGAAGCTTTCTTT CAGLPRETGVNTEAFF
TRBJ2-7 TRBD1 TRBV12-5 - TGTGCTAGTGGTTCGATTCTCGGACAGGGGGCTTACGAGCAGTACTTC CASGSILGQGAYEQYF
TRBJ1-6 - TRBV11-2 many TGTGCCAGCAGCTTAGATGGGGGGCCCAATTCACCCCTCCACTTT CASSLDGGPNSPLHF
TRBJ1-1 - TRBV27 many TGTGCCAGCAGTCTCACGACAGGCGGGAACACTGAAGCTTTCTTT CASSLTTGGNTEAFF
TRBJ1-6 TRBD1 TRBV20-1 many TGCAGTGTCCCACAGGGGAAGGCTAATTCACCCCTCCACTTT CSVPQGKANSPLHF
TRBJ2-7 - TRBV28 many TGTGCCAGCAGCTCGGGTGGGACCGGGGGCTACGAGCAGTACTTC CASSSGGTGGYEQYF
TRBJ2-5 TRBD2 TRBV9 many TGTGCCAGCAGCTCCTACTACGGGGAGGGGGAGACCCAGTACTTC CASSSYYGEGETQYF
TRBJ2-2 - TRBV30 many TGTGCCTGGGACAGGGCGGGGCTCACCGGGGAGCTGTTTTTT CAWDRAGLTGELFF
TRBJ2-3 - TRBV6-9 - TGTGCCAGCAGTTCCCCTCCCGGGACCCCTAGCACAGATGCGCAGTATTTT CASSSPPGTPSTDAQYF
TRBJ2-1 TRBD2 TRBV11-2 - TGTGCCAGCAGCTCCGGTAGCGGGGGAGGGAATGAGCAGTTCTTC CASSSGSGGGNEQFF
TRBJ2-1 TRBD1 TRBV27 many TGTGCCAGCAGTTATTCAGGGACCAGGGGGTGGGAGTTCTTC CASSYSGTRGWEFF
TRBJ1-5 - TRBV18 many TGTGCCAGCTCACCGCGGCAGATCAATCAGCCCCAGCATTTT CASSPRQINQPQHF
TRBJ2-1 - TRBV7-6 few TGTGCCAGCAGCTTAGGAGCTGGGACTGCTTATGAGCAGTTCTTC CASSLGAGTAYEQFF
TRBJ1-1 - TRBV5-1 few TGTGCCAGCAGCGTAGACCAGGGCTCGGGCACTGAAGCTTTCTTT CASSVDQGSGTEAFF
TRBJ2-5 TRBD2 TRBV4-2 - TGTGCCAGCAGCCTCCGAGGGGTGGCGGGGGGCGAAGAGACCCAGTACTTC CASSLRGVAGGEETQYF
TRBJ2-3 TRBD2 TRBV19 many TGTGCCAGTTTTTCCGGGACTAGCGGTACAGATACGCAGTATTTT CASFSGTSGTDTQYF
TRBJ1-5 TRBD1 TRBV5-8 many TGTGCCAGCAGATCCGTCAGGGGGATTGTGTATCAGCCCCAGCATTTT CASRSVRGIVYQPQHF
TRBJ2-7 - TRBV11-2 many TGTGCCAGCAGTCTAGCGTTGTCCTACGAGCAGTACTTC CASSLALSYEQYF
TRBJ2-1 TRBD2 TRBV3-1 many TGTGCCAGCAGCGGGGGGGGGTTCGGCGATGAGCAGTTCTTC CASSGGGFGDEQFF
TRBJ2-3 TRBD2 TRBV24-1 many TGTGCCACCAGTGATCGGACTAGCGGGGCTCCTAGCACAGATACGCAGTATTTT CATSDRTSGAPSTDTQYF
TRBJ2-3 - TRBV2 many TGTGCCAGCAGAGCTACTAGGAGCGGTGCGGATACGCAGTATTTT CASRATRSGADTQYF
TRBJ2-3 - TRBV5-6 many TGTGCCAGCAAGGGGCGCGATACAGATACGCAGTATTTT CASKGRDTDTQYF
TRBJ1-5 - TRBV6-9 - TGTGCCAGCAGTTTTTCGGGGGCGCGGGCTCAGCCCCAGCATTTT CASSFSGARAQPQHF
TRBJ1-6 - TRBV10-3 - TGTGCCATCAGTGTCTTAGGGACCGCGAATTCACCCCTCCACTTT CAISVLGTANSPLHF
TRBJ1-5 - TRBV15 - TGTGCCACCAGCAGAGACCGGGTTTGTAGCAATCAGCCCCAGCATTTT CATSRDRVCSNQPQHF
TRBJ2-7 - TRBV5-1 many TGCGCCAGCAGCTTGGCCTACGGGCGAGGGGCCGAGCAGTACTTC CASSLAYGRGAEQYF
TRBJ1-3 - TRBV3-1 many TGTGCCAGCAGCCAAACCTTCTTCCGGGGGCGTCTGGCTGGAAACACCATATATTTT CASSQTFFRGRLAGNTIYF
TRBJ2-3 - TRBV4-1 many TGCGCCAGCAGCCCAGGGGAGGCAGGGGGTTTCACAGATACGCAGTATTTT CASSPGEAGGFTDTQYF
TRBJ2-7 TRBD2 TRBV3-1 many TGTGCCAGCAGGCCGACTAGCGGGGGCTCCTACGAGCAGTACTTC CASRPTSGGSYEQYF
TRBJ2-3 - TRBV5-1 many TGCGCCAGCAGCCAAACACAACAGGGAGTGGGCACAGATACGCAGTATTTT CASSQTQQGVGTDTQYF
TRBJ2-1 - TRBV28 many TGTGCCAGCAGCCCTTCGTGGTACAATGAGCAGTTCTTC CASSPSWYNEQFF
TRBJ2-5 TRBD1 TRBV24-1 few TGTGCCACCAGTGATCCCGACAGGGGGGCTGAGACCCAGTACTTC CATSDPDRGAETQYF
TRBJ2-3 - TRBV6-2/TRBV6-3 few TGTGCCAGCAGTTACTCAGGATTAAGCACAGATACGCAGTATTTT CASSYSGLSTDTQYF
TRBJ1-4 - TRBV27 few TGTGCCAGCAGTCCGCCGGGCAGGCGAAATGAAAAACTGTTTTTT CASSPPGRRNEKLFF
TRBJ1-1 - TRBV20-1 many TGCAGTGCTAGAGTGACACGAATGAACACTGAAGCTTTCTTT CSARVTRMNTEAFF